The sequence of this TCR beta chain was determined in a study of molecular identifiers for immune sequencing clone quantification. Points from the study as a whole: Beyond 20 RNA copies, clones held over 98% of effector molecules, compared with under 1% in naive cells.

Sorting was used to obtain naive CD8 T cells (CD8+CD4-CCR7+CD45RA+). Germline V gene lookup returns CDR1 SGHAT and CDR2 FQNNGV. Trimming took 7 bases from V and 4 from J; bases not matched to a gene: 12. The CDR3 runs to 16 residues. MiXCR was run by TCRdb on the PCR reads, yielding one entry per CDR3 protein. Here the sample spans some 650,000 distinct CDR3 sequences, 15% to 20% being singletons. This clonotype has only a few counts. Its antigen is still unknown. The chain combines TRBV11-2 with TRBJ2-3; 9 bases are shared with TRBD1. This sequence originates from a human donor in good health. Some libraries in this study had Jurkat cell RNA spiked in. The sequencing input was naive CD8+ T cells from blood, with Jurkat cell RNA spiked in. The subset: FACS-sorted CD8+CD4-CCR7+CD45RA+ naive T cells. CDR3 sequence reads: CASIQEGTGRADTQYF. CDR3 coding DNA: TGTGCCAGCATCCAAGAGGGGACAGGGAGGGCAGATACGCAGTATTTT.